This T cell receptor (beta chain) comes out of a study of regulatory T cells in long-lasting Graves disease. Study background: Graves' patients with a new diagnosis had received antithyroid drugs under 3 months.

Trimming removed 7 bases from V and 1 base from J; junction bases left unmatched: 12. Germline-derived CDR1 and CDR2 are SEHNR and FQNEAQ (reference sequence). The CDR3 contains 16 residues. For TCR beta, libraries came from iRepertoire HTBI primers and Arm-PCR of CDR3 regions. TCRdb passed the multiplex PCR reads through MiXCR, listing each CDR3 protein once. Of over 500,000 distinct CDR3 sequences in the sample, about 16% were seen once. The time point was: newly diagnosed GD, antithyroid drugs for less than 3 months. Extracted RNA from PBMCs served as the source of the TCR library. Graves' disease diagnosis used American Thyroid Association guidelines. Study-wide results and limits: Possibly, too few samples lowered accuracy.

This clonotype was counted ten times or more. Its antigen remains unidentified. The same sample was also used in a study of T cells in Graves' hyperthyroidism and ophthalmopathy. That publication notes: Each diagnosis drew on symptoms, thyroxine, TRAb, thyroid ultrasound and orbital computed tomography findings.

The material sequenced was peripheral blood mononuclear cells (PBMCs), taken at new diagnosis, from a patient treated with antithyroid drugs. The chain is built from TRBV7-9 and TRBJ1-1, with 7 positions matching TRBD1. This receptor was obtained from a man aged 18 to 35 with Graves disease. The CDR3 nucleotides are TGTGCCAGCACCACGCGGCAGGGGGGGGGGAACACTGAAGCTTTCTTT. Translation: CASTTRQGGGNTEAFF. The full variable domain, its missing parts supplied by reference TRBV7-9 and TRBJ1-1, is DTGVSQNPRHKITKRGQNVTFRCDPISEHNRLYWYRQTLGQGPEFLTYFQNEAQLEKSRLLSDRFSAERPKGSFSTLEIQRTEQGDSAMYLCASTTRQGGGNTEAFFGQGTRLTVV.